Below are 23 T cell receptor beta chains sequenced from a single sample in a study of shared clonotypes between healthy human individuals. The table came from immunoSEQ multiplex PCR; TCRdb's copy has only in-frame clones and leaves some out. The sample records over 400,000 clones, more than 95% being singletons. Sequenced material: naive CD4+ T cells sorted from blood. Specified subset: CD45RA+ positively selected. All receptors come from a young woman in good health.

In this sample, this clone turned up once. CDR3 residues: CASSLQRDYEQYF. For the CDR3, the DNA is TGTGCCAGCAGCTTACAGCGGGACTACGAGCAGTACTTC. The chain carries TRBV7-3 and TRBJ2-7; 7 bases are shared with TRBD2. Germline assignment: CDR1 SGHTA and CDR2 FQGTGA. V was clipped by 2 bases and J by 3 bases; unmatched bases: 1. The CDR3 is made up of 13 amino acids.

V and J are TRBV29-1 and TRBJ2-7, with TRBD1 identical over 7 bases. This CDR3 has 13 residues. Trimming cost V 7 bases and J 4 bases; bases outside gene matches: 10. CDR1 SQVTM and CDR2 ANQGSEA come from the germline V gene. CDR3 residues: CSGAPPGGYEQYF. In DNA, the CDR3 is TGCAGCGGCGCCCCCCCAGGGGGATACGAGCAGTACTTC.

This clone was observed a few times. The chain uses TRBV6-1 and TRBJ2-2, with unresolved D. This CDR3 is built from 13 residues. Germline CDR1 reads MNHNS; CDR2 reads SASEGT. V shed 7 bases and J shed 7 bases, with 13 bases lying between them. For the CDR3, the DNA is TGTGCCAGCACCCCTGGGCTCCTCGGGGAGCTGTTTTTT. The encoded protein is CASTPGLLGELFF.

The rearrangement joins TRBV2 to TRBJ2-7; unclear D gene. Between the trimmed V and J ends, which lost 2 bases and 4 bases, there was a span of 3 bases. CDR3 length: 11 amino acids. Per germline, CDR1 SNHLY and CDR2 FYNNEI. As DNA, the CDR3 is TGTGCCAGCAGTGAACTGTACGAGCAGTACTTC. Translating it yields CASSELYEQYF. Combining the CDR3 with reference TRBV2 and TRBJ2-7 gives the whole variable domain EPEVTQTPSHQVTQMGQEVILRCVPISNHLYFYWYRQILGQKVEFLVSFYNNEISEKSEIFDDQFSVERPDGSNFTLKIRSTKLEDSAMYFCASSELYEQYFGPGTRLTVT.

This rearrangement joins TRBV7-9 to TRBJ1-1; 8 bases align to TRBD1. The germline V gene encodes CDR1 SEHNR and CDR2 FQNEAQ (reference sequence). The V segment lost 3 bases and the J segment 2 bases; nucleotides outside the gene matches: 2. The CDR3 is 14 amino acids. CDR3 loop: CASSFTGGNTEAFF. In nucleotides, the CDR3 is TGTGCCAGCAGCTTCACAGGGGGTAACACTGAAGCTTTCTTT.

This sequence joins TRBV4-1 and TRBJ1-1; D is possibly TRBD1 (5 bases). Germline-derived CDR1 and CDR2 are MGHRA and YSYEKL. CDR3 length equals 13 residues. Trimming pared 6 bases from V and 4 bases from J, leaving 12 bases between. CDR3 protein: CASRVTGGTEAFF. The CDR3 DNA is TGCGCCAGCAGGGTGACCGGGGGCACTGAAGCTTTCTTT.

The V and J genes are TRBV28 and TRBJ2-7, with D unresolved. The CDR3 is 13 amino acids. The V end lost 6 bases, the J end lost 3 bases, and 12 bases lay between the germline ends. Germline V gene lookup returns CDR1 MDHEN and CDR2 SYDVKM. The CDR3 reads CASRSQVFYEQYF. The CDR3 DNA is TGTGCCAGCAGATCTCAGGTTTTCTACGAGCAGTACTTC.

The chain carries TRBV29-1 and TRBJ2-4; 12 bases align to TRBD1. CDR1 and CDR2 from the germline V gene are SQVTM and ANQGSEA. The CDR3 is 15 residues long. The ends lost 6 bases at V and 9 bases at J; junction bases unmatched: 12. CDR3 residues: CSVDFRDRGPPIQYF. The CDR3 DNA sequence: TGCAGCGTCGACTTCCGGGACAGGGGGCCCCCCATTCAGTACTTC.

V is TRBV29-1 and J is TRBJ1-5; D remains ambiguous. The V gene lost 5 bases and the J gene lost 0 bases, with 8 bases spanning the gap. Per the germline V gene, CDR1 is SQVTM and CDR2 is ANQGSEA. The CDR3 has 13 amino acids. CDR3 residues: CSVTTYSNQPQHF. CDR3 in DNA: TGCAGCGTTACGACTTATAGCAATCAGCCCCAGCATTTT.

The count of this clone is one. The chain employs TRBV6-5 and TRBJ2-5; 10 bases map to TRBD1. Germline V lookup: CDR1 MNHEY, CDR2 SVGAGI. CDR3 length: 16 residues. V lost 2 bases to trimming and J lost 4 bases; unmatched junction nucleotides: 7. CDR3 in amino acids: CASSYGTGVGAETQYF. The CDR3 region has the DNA TGTGCCAGCAGTTACGGGACAGGGGTCGGAGCAGAGACCCAGTACTTC.

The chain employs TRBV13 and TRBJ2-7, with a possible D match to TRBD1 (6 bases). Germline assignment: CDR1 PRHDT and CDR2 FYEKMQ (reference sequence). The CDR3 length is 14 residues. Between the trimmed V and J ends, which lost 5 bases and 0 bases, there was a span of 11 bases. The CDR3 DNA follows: TGTGCCAGCAGCGTCAGGGGTAGCTCCTACGAGCAGTACTTC. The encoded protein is CASSVRGSSYEQYF.

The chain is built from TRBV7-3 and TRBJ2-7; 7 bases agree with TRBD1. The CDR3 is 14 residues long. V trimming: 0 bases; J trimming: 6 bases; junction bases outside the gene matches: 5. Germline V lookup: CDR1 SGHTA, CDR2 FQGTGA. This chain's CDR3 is CASSLTGGPTEQYF. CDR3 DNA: TGTGCCAGCAGCTTAACAGGGGGCCCGACCGAGCAGTACTTC.

CDR3 bases: TGCGCCAGCAGCCAAGGAACAGCTAACTATGGCTACACCTTC. The encoded protein is CASSQGTANYGYTF. The chain links TRBV4-1 to TRBJ1-2, with D hard to call. The ends were cut back, 1 base at V and 0 bases at J, with 6 bases in the middle. Germline CDR1 and CDR2: MGHRA and YSYEKL. The CDR3 contains 14 residues.

DNA for the CDR3: TGTGCCAGCAGTCCCGGAGGACGGAGAGAGACCTACGAGCAGTACTTC. This sequence encodes CASSPGGRRETYEQYF. The chain recombines TRBV27 with TRBJ2-5, with D perhaps TRBD2 (5 bases). The end of the DNA is better explained by TRBJ2-7, so the J call may be wrong. This CDR3 contains 16 residues. The germline CDR1 and CDR2 sequences are MNHEY and SMNVEV (reference sequence).

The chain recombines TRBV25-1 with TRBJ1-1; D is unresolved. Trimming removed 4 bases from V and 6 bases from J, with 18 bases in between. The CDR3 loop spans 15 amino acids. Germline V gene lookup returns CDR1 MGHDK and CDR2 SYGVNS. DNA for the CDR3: TGTGCCAGCAGTGGGTCCGGCCCATCAAGCGCTGAAGCTTTCTTT. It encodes CASSGSGPSSAEAFF.

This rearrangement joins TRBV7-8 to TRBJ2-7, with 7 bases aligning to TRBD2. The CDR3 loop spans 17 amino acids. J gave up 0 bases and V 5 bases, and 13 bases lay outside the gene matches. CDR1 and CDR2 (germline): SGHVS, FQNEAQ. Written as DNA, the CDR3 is TGTGCCAGCAGCCCTGGTGGGTCCAGCGGGGCCTCCTACGAGCAGTACTTC. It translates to CASSPGGSSGASYEQYF.

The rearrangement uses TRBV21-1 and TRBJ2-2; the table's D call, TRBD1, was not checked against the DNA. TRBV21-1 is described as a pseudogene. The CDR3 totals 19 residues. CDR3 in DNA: TGTGCCAGCAGCAAACATCAGGAAGGCATACCCCCGAACACCGGGGAGCTGTTTTTT. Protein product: CASSKHQEGIPPNTGELFF.

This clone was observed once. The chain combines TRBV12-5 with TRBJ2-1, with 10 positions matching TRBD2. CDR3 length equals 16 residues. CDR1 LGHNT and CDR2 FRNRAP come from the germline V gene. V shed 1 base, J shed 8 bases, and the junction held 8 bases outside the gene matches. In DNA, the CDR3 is TGTGCTAGTGGTTTGGGGACCGGGACTAGCGCGGATGAGCAGTTCTTC. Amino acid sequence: CASGLGTGTSADEQFF.

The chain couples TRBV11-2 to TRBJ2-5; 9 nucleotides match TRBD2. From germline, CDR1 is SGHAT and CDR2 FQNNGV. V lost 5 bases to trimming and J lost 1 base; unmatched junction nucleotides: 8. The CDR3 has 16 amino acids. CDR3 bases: TGTGCCAGCAGCCTAACTAGCGGGCTACTCCAAGAGACCCAGTACTTC. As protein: CASSLTSGLLQETQYF.

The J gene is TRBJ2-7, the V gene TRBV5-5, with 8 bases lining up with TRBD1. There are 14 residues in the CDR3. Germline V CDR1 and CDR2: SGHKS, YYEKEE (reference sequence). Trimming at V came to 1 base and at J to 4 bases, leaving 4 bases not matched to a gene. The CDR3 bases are TGTGCCAGCAGCTTGCAGGGGGCAGGTTACGAGCAGTACTTC. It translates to CASSLQGAGYEQYF. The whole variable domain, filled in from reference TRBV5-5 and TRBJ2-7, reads DAGVTQSPTHLIKTRGQQVTLRCSPISGHKSVSWYQQVLGQGPQFIFQYYEKEERGRGNFPDRFSARQFPNYSSELNVNALLLGDSALYLCASSLQGAGYEQYFGPGTRLTVT.

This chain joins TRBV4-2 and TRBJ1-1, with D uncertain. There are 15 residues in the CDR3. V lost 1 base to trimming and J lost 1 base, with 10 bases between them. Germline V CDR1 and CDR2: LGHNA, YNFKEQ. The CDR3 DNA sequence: TGTGCCAGCAGCCAAGCTACTACTTCGAACACTGAAGCTTTCTTT. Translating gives CASSQATTSNTEAFF.

CDR3 in DNA: TGTGCCAGCACCTTTTGGGCCCTGGCGGATACGCAGTATTTT. Translated, it gives CASTFWALADTQYF. The rearrangement joins TRBV7-8 to TRBJ2-3; D gene uncertain. Germline V gives CDR1 SGHVS, CDR2 FQNEAQ. The CDR3 extends over 14 amino acids. V dropped 7 bases and J dropped 6 bases, with 17 bases sitting between them. Full variable domain (remainder filled in from reference TRBV7-8 and TRBJ2-3): GAGVSQSPRYKVAKRGQDVALRCDPISGHVSLFWYQQALGQGPEFLTYFQNEAQLDKSGLPSDRFFAERPEGSVSTLKIQRTQQEDSAVYLCASTFWALADTQYFGPGTRLTVL.

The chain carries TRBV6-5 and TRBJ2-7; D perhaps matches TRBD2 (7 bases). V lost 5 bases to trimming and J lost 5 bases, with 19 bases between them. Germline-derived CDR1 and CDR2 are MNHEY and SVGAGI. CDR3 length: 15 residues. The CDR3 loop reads CASSIVRGLSHEQYF. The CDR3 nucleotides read TGTGCCAGCAGTATCGTCAGGGGACTAAGCCACGAGCAGTACTTC.